This TCR beta chain was captured by sequencing in a study of T cell responses to AZD1222 COVID-19 vaccine. Study-level results: Only five or six AZD1222 recipients tested seropositive at baseline. Repertoire samples came only from after the peak T cell response. Unmutated regions of variants are reportedly targeted by nearly half of spike-specific TCRs. Rises in breadth and depth of Spike-specific TCRs came after two AZD1222 doses.

This clone is a singleton in its sample. As yet, its antigen is unknown. CDR3 length equals 17 residues. Trimming cost V 3 bases and J 3 bases, with 20 bases left between them. From germline, CDR1 is SEHNR and CDR2 FQNEAQ (reference sequence). This table comes from immunoSEQ multiplex PCR, and its TCRdb copy is limited to in-frame clones, with some not included. The repertoire holds around 120,000 clones, with around 95% as singletons. This sample comprised peripheral blood, obtained on day 0 of AZD1222 vaccination. This rearrangement joins TRBV7-9 to TRBJ1-2; D perhaps matches TRBD1 (5 bases). This clonotype was obtained from an adult in good health. CDR3 in amino acids: CASSLGRGSIGDYGYTF. CDR3 DNA: TGTGCCAGCAGCTTGGGGCGGGGCAGTATAGGGGACTATGGCTACACCTTC.